What follows describes a single TCR beta chain. Its specificity is unknown. The data stem from a study of OX40 agonist ivuxolimab in advanced cancers. This table comes from immunoSEQ multiplex PCR, and its TCRdb copy is limited to in-frame clones, with some not included. The table has roughly 52,000 clones, around 77% seen once. Study-level results: Nonresponders, in some cases, also had low normalized T-cell clonal expansion.

Sequencing used CD4+ or CD8+ T cells sorted from blood, obtained in a trial of the OX40 agonist ivuxolimab. This sequence originates from an adult with an advanced solid tumor such as melanoma, head and neck, liver or kidney cancer.

CDR3 sequence reads: CASSQGSMSTQYF. CDR3 nucleotide sequence: TGTGCCAGCAGCCAAGGTAGCATGAGTACGCAGTATTTT. The rearrangement joins TRBV14 to TRBJ2-3, with D uncertain. The CDR3 consists of 13 residues. Trimming removed 1 base at V and 8 bases at J, with 10 bases between. Germline V CDR1 and CDR2: SGHDN, FVKESK.